This T cell receptor (beta chain) was identified in a study of CD8+CD57+ T cells in acquired aplastic anemia. Researchers used genomic DNA as the template to profile TCR beta VDJ and CDR3. TCRdb recomputed calls from the reads with MiXCR, one row per CDR3 protein. The table has approximately 150,000 distinct CDR3 sequences, about 45% seen once. V trimming: 1 base; J trimming: 7 bases; junction bases outside the gene matches: 9. In germline, CDR1 is SGHVS, CDR2 FQNEAQ. The CDR3 runs to 15 residues. All sequencing subjects had displayed CD8+CD57+ cell expansion on flow cytometry. Severe acquired aplastic anemia was present in all patients. Note on this clonotype: Its antigen remains unknown.

Findings of the study overall: The same twenty-nine CD8+ CDR3 sequences occurred in patients and in controls.

The chain is built from TRBV7-8 and TRBJ2-7; 8 bases are shared with TRBD1. The source material was sorted CD4+, CD8+, or CD8+CD57+ T cells (not recorded which) from PBMCs. The TCR sequence derives from a human donor with aplastic anemia. CDR3 DNA sequence: TGTGCCAGCAGCTTAGTAGGCAGGGGGCAAGGGGAGCAGTACTTC. As protein: CASSLVGRGQGEQYF.